One sample yielded the 16 T cell receptor beta chains listed below, sequenced in a study of blood T cell repertoires in COVID-19. Profiled with immunoSEQ multiplex PCR; TCRdb holds only in-frame clones, not every one. The sample contains 190,000 or so clones, around nine tenths of which appear only once. The sample consisted of peripheral blood. All receptors come from a woman under 30 who had recovered from COVID-19.

The chain couples TRBV19 to TRBJ2-1; maybe TRBD2 (6 bases). This CDR3 region has 13 residues. V was cut by 6 bases and J by 4 bases, with 10 bases left in between. Germline lookup yields CDR1 LNHDA and CDR2 SQIVND (reference sequence). In DNA form, the CDR3 reads TGTGCCAGTAGACGGGCGGGGTACAATGAGCAGTTCTTC. This codes for CASRRAGYNEQFF.

The V call is TRBV5-6, the J call TRBJ2-5, with TRBD2 matching 11 bases. Germline V gene lookup returns CDR1 SGHDT and CDR2 YYEEEE. The trim removed 4 bases at V and 2 bases at J, leaving 7 bases unmatched. The CDR3 length is 16 residues. DNA of the CDR3: TGTGCCAGCAGCCCTACTAGCGGGAGCCGGCAAGAGACCCAGTACTTC. Protein: CASSPTSGSRQETQYF.

The chain recombines TRBV10-3 with TRBJ2-3; the D is unclear. CDR1 and CDR2 from the germline V gene are ENHRY and SYGVKD. Trimming left V 7 bases short and J 9 bases short, with 14 bases between. The CDR3 is made up of 12 amino acids. CDR3 region: CAIKTPPGTQYF. CDR3 DNA: TGTGCCATCAAGACCCCCCCCGGGACGCAGTATTTT.

V gene TRBV5-1 combines with J gene TRBJ1-3; 7 nucleotides agree with TRBD1. V lost 0 bases, J lost 2 bases, and 5 bases stayed unmatched. Germline CDR1 and CDR2: SGHRS and YFSETQ. CDR3 length: 16 residues. The CDR3 protein is CASSLDRGPAGNTIYF. The CDR3 DNA reads TGCGCCAGCAGCTTGGACAGGGGACCCGCTGGAAACACCATATATTTT.

This sequence joins TRBV11-2 and TRBJ2-2, with 8 positions matching TRBD2. Trimming took 6 bases from V and 8 from J; bases not matched to a gene: 8. CDR3 length: 14 residues. Germline V gene sequence: CDR1 SGHAT, CDR2 FQNNGV. The CDR3 sequence: CASRGLASGGELFF. CDR3 sequence (DNA): TGTGCCAGCAGAGGACTAGCTTCCGGGGGGGAGCTGTTTTTT.

There are a few counts of this clone. The chain uses TRBV19 and TRBJ2-1; tentatively, D is TRBD2 (5 bases). The germline V gene encodes CDR1 LNHDA and CDR2 SQIVND (reference sequence). The CDR3 spans 13 residues. Between the trimmed V and J ends, which lost 5 bases and 7 bases, there was a span of 12 bases. Here the CDR3 DNA reads TGTGCCAGTAGTCAGTCGGAGGTGAATGAGCAGTTCTTC. Its protein is CASSQSEVNEQFF.

This chain connects TRBV1 to TRBJ2-1; TRBD2 reflects the table's D call only, with no check against the DNA. TRBV1 is shown as a pseudogene. The CDR3 covers 14 residues. The CDR3 sequence is CTSSPSGTYNEQFF. CDR3 DNA: TGCACCAGCAGCCCCTCCGGGACCTACAATGAGCAGTTCTTC.

This sequence joins TRBV7-8 and TRBJ1-1, with 7 bases matching TRBD1. J was trimmed by 0 bases and V by 4 bases; bases with no gene match: 5. This CDR3 comprises 15 residues. CDR1 SGHVS and CDR2 FQNEAQ come from the germline V gene. CDR3 in DNA: TGTGCCAGCAGCTGGGACAGCTACATGAACACTGAAGCTTTCTTT. As protein: CASSWDSYMNTEAFF.

V gene TRBV13 combines with J gene TRBJ2-5, with D perhaps TRBD1 (6 bases). Trimming removed 6 bases at V and 2 bases at J, with 16 bases between. Per the germline V gene, CDR1 is PRHDT and CDR2 is FYEKMQ (reference sequence). CDR3 length: 15 residues. CDR3 loop: CASSFGTRGQETQYF. Here the CDR3 DNA reads TGTGCCAGCAGTTTTGGGACGAGGGGGCAAGAGACCCAGTACTTC.

This clone was recorded once. The genes are TRBV6-2 or TRBV6-3 and TRBJ2-1; D is undetermined. CDR1 MNHEY and CDR2 SVGEGT come from the germline V gene. This CDR3 contains 13 residues. The V end lost 1 base, the J end lost 7 bases, and 8 bases lay between the germline ends. The CDR3 nucleotides read TGTGCCAGCAGTTACTTGTTCCAGAATGAGCAGTTCTTC. This gives the protein CASSYLFQNEQFF.

The gene calls are TRBV19 and TRBJ1-5; D is perhaps TRBD1 (6 bases). CDR3 size: 14 residues. V lost 10 bases, J lost 5 bases, and 18 bases lay in between. The germline V gene encodes CDR1 LNHDA and CDR2 SQIVND (reference sequence). CDR3 in amino acids: CATPTNREDQPQHF. The CDR3 DNA reads TGTGCCACCCCTACCAACAGGGAAGATCAGCCCCAGCATTTT. The full variable domain, with the rest looked up from reference TRBV19 and TRBJ1-5, is DGGITQSPKYLFRKEGQNVTLSCEQNLNHDAMYWYRQDPGQGLRLIYYSQIVNDFQKGDIAEGYSVSREKKESFPLTVTSAQKNPTAFYLCATPTNREDQPQHFGDGTRLSIL.

The chain employs TRBV11-3 and TRBJ1-2; D is undetermined. The V gene's germline CDR1 is SGHNT and CDR2 YENEEA. The CDR3 extends over 17 amino acids. Trimming took 0 bases from V and 6 from J, leaving 20 bases between them. This CDR3 reads CASSLEFEGRNCNGYTF. In DNA, the CDR3 is TGTGCCAGCAGCTTAGAATTCGAGGGAAGAAACTGTAATGGCTACACCTTC. Variable domain in full (rest from reference TRBV11-3 and TRBJ1-2): EAGVVQSPRYKIIEKKQPVAFWCNPISGHNTLYWYLQNLGQGPELLIRYENEEAVDDSQLPKDRFSAERLKGVDSTLKIQPAELGDSAVYLCASSLEFEGRNCNGYTFGSGTRLTVV.

The rearrangement links TRBV12-3 or TRBV12-4 to TRBJ1-2; no definite D call. The CDR3 loop spans 13 amino acids. Deletions cut 7 bases from V and 4 bases from J, with 13 bases between. This CDR3 is CASTPDFPYGYTF. CDR3 DNA: TGTGCCAGCACCCCCGACTTCCCCTATGGCTACACCTTC.

The chain links TRBV5-4 to TRBJ2-5; the match to TRBD2 covers 11 bases. The junction had 4 bases not matched to a gene; V was cut back by 1 base and J by 2 bases. The CDR3 is 16 residues long. Germline assignment: CDR1 SGHNT and CDR2 YYREEE (reference sequence). CDR3 sequence reads: CASSLMGLAAQETQYF. CDR3 coding DNA: TGTGCCAGCAGCTTGATGGGACTAGCGGCACAAGAGACCCAGTACTTC.

V and J are TRBV19 and TRBJ2-2; 11 positions agree with TRBD2. Unmatched junction bases numbered 5, after V lost 9 bases and J lost 2 bases. The CDR3 spans 15 residues. CDR1 and CDR2 (germline): LNHDA, SQIVND (reference sequence). CDR3 DNA: TGTGCCAGCTCCCTAGCGGGGGGTAACACCGGGGAGCTGTTTTTT. This codes for CASSLAGGNTGELFF. The variable domain in full, completed from reference TRBV19 and TRBJ2-2, reads DGGITQSPKYLFRKEGQNVTLSCEQNLNHDAMYWYRQDPGQGLRLIYYSQIVNDFQKGDIAEGYSVSREKKESFPLTVTSAQKNPTAFYLCASSLAGGNTGELFFGEGSRLTVL.

This chain uses TRBV29-1 with TRBJ1-2, with unresolved D. This CDR3 is built from 11 residues. The germline V gene has CDR1 SQVTM and CDR2 ANQGSEA. V dropped 6 bases and J dropped 2 bases, with 7 bases sitting between them. The CDR3 sequence: CSVPANYGYTF. CDR3 DNA sequence: TGCAGCGTCCCAGCGAACTATGGCTACACCTTC.